This TCR beta chain was sequenced during a study of blood T cells in healthy people across ages. Whole-study findings and limits: Strong correlation existed between TCR beta diversity and naive T cell percentage.

The CDR3 covers 13 residues. CDR1 and CDR2 from the germline V gene are MNHEY and SVGAGI. Deletions cut 6 bases from V and 6 bases from J, with 11 bases between. On this clonotype itself: The antigen remains unidentified.

It was with a sample-barcoded 5' primer and a J-beta primer mix that a second PCR of roughly 7 to 12 cycles was run. MiXCR, run by TCRdb on the 5' RACE reads, gives a single entry per CDR3 protein. The table has approximately 1.5 million distinct CDR3 sequences, about 35% seen once. The material sequenced was blood. The genes are TRBV6-5 and TRBJ2-2; D is ambiguous. The source of this sequence is a woman in her 30s in good health. The CDR3 DNA reads TGTGCCAGCAGCCACTATGTCCCCGGGGAGCTGTTTTTT. Protein product: CASSHYVPGELFF.